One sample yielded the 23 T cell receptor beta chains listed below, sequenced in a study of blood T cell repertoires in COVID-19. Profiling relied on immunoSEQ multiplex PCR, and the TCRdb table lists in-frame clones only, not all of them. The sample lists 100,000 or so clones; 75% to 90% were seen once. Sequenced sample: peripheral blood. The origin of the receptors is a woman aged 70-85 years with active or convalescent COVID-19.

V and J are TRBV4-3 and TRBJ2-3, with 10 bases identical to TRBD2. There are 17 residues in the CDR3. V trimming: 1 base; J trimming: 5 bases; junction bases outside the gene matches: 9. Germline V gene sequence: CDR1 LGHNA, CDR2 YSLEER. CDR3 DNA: TGCGCCAGCAGCCAAGGATTAGCGGGGGGAGGGGGAGATACGCAGTATTTT. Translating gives CASSQGLAGGGGDTQYF.

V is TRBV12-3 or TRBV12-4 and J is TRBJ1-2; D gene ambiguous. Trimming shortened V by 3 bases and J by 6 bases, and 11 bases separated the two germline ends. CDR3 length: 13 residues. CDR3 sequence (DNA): TGTGCCAGCAGTTTGAGGGCGGAGCATGGCTACACCTTC. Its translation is CASSLRAEHGYTF.

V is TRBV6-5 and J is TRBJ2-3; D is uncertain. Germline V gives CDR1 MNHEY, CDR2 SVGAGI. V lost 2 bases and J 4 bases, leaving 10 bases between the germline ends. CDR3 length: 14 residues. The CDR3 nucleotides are TGTGCCAGCAGTTACGTAAAGAACTCAGATACGCAGTATTTT. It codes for CASSYVKNSDTQYF.

DNA of the CDR3: TGTGCCAGCTCAACCGGACAGGGGGCTTATGGCTACACCTTC. Amino acid sequence: CASSTGQGAYGYTF. The chain joins TRBV18 to TRBJ1-2; TRBD1 matches 11 bases. After removal of 5 bases from V and 5 bases from J, the junction contained 4 bases not matched to a gene. The V gene's germline CDR1 is KGHSH and CDR2 LQKENI. CDR3 length: 14 residues.

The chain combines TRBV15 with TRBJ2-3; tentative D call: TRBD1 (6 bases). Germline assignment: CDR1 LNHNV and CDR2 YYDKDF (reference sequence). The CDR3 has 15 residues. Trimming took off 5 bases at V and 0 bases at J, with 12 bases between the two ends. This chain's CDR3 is CATSEDRHSTDTQYF. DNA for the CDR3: TGTGCCACCAGCGAAGACAGGCATAGCACAGATACGCAGTATTTT. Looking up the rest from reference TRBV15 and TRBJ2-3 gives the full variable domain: DAMVIQNPRYQVTQFGKPVTLSCSQTLNHNVMYWYQQKSSQAPKLLFHYYDKDFNNEADTPDNFQSRRPNTSFCFLDIRSPGLGDTAMYLCATSEDRHSTDTQYFGPGTRLTVL.

The CDR3 coding sequence is TGTGCCAGCAGCCTTGGGACAGGGGGCATTTCACCCCTCCACTTT. Protein product: CASSLGTGGISPLHF. J is TRBJ1-6 and V is TRBV3-1 (or the pseudogene TRBV3-2); 12 bases line up with TRBD1. Germline trimming cut 4 bases from V and 9 bases from J; bases unmatched to any gene: 4. This CDR3 is built from 15 residues. Germline V gene lookup returns CDR1 LGHDT and CDR2 YNNKEL (reference sequence).

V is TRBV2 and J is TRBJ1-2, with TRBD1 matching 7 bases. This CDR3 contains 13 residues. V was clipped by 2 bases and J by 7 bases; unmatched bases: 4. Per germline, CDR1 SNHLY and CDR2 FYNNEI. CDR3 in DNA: TGTGCCAGCAGTGAACGACAGGGTCTTGGCTACACCTTC. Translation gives CASSERQGLGYTF.

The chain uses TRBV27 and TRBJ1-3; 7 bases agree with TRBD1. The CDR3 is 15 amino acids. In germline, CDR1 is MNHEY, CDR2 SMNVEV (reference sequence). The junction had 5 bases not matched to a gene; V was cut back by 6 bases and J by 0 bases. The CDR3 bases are TGTGCCAGCAGGCCGGGACAGCGCTCTGGAAACACCATATATTTT. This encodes CASRPGQRSGNTIYF.

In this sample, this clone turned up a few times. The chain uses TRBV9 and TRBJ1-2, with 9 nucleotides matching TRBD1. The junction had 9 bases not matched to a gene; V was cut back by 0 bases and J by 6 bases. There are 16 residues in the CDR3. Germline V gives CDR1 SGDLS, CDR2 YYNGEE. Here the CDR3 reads CASSVGLTGGAHGYTF. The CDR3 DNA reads TGTGCCAGCAGCGTAGGGCTAACAGGGGGCGCTCATGGCTACACCTTC.

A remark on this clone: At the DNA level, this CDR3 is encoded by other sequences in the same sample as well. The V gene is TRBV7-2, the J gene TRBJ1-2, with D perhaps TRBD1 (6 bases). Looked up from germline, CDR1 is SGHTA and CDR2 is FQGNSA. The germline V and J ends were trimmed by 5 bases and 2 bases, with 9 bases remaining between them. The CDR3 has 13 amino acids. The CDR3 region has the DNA TGTGCCAGCAGCCCCGACAGGAACTATGGCTACACCTTC. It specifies CASSPDRNYGYTF. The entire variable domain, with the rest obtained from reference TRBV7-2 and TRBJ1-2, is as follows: GAGVSQSPSNKVTEKGKDVELRCDPISGHTALYWYRQSLGQGLEFLIYFQGNSAPDKSGLPSDRFSAERTGGSVSTLTIQRTQQEDSAVYLCASSPDRNYGYTFGSGTRLTVV.

CDR3 region: CASVPGQIETDTQYF. CDR3 DNA sequence: TGTGCCAGCGTACCCGGACAGATTGAGACAGATACGCAGTATTTT. The chain has TRBV28 and TRBJ2-3; D perhaps matches TRBD1 (6 bases). The V and J ends lost 8 bases and 3 bases respectively, with 18 bases between them. Germline V gene data show CDR1 as MDHEN and CDR2 as SYDVKM. This CDR3 has 15 amino acids.

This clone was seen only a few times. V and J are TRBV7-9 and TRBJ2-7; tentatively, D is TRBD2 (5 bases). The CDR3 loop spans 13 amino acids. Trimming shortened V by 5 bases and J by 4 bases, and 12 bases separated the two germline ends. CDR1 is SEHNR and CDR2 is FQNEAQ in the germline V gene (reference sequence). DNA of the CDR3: TGTGCCAGCAGCCGGTGGACTGATTACGAGCAGTACTTC. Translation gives CASSRWTDYEQYF.

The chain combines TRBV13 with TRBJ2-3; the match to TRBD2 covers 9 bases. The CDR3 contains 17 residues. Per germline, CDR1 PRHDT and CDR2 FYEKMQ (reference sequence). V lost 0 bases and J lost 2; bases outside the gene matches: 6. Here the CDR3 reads CASSLGPSGKFTDTQYF. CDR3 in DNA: TGTGCCAGCAGCTTAGGTCCTAGCGGGAAATTCACAGATACGCAGTATTTT.

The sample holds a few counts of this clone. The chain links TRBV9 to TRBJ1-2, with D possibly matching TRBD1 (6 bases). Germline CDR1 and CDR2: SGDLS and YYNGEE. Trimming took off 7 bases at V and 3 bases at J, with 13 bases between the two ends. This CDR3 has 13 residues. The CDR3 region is CASCSTGDYGYTF. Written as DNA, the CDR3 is TGTGCCAGCTGCTCGACAGGAGACTATGGCTACACCTTC.

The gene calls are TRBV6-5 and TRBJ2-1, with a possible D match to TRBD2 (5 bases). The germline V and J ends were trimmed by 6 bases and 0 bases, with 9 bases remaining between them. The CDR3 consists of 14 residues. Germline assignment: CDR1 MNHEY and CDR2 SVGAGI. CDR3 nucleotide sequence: TGTGCCAGCAGCCTACGGGGCTCCTACAATGAGCAGTTCTTC. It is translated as CASSLRGSYNEQFF.

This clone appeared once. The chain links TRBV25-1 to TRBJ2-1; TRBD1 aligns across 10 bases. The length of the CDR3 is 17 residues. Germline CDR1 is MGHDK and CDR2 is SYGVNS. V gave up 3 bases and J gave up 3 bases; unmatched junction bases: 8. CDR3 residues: CASSDLSGTGVYNEQFF. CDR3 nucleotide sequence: TGTGCCAGCAGTGACCTTTCCGGGACAGGGGTCTACAATGAGCAGTTCTTC.

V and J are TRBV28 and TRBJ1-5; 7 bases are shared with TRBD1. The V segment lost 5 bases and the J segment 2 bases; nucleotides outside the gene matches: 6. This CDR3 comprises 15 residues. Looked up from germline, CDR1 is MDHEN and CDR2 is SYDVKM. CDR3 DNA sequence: TGTGCCAGCAGTCCAGGGGGAGTTGGCAATCAGCCCCAGCATTTT. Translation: CASSPGGVGNQPQHF.

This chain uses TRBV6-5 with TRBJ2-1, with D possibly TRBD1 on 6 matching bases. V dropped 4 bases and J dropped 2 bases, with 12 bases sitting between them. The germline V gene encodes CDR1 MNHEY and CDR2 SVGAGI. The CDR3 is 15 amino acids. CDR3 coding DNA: TGTGCCAGCAGTTTCCAGGGGCTAACCTACAATGAGCAGTTCTTC. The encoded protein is CASSFQGLTYNEQFF.

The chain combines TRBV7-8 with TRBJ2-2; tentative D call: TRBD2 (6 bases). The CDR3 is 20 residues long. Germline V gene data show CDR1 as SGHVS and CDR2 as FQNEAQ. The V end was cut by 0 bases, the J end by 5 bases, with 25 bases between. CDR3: CASSLAEGSGGMLGTGELFF. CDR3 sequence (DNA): TGTGCCAGCAGCTTAGCGGAGGGGAGTGGGGGGATGCTAGGTACCGGGGAGCTGTTTTTT.

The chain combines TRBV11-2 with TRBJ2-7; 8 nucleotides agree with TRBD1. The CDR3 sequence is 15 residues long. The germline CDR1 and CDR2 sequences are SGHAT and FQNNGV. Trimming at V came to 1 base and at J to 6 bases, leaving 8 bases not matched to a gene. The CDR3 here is CASSLGRTGQGEQYF. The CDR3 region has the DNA TGTGCCAGCAGCTTAGGAAGGACAGGGCAGGGCGAGCAGTACTTC.

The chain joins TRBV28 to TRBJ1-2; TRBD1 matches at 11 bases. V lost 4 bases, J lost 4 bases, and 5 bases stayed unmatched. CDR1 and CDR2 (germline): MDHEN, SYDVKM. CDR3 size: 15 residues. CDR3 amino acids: CASSSPGTGGYGYTF. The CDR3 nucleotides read TGTGCCAGCAGTTCCCCTGGGACAGGGGGCTATGGCTACACCTTC.

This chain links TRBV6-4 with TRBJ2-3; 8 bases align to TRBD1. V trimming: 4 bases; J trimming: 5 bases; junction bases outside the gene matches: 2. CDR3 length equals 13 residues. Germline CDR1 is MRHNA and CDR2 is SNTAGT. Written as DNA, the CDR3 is TGTGCCAGCAGTGGAGACAGGGGAGATACGCAGTATTTT. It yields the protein CASSGDRGDTQYF.

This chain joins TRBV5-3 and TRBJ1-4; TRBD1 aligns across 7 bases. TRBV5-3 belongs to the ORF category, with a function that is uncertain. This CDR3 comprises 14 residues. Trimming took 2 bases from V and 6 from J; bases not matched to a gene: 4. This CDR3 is CARSLTGVDEKLFF. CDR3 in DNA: TGTGCCAGAAGCTTAACAGGGGTGGATGAAAAACTGTTTTTT.